This TCR beta chain stems from a study of cytomegalovirus exposure and HLA in healthy donors. Study-wide results and caveats: Immune exposure was documented only through CMV serostatus. Cytomegalovirus-associated TCR beta chains were listed, numbering some 170. What a later analysis showed was that several of the most significant clusters appeared linked to common viral pathogens.

Amplification used 60 Vbeta primers and 13 Jbeta primers. Sequencing used immunoSEQ multiplex PCR; TCRdb keeps in-frame clones, though not all of them. The sample yields 90,000 to 120,000 clones, around two thirds seen once. V was trimmed by 4 bases and J by 5 bases, leaving 12 bases between them. Per germline, CDR1 SGHNT and CDR2 YENEEA. There are 14 residues in the CDR3. A note on this clone: What it recognizes is unknown.

Sequences were obtained from PBMCs. The rearrangement joins TRBV11-3 to TRBJ2-4, with D possibly matching TRBD2 (5 bases). The TCR was taken from a woman aged 40-49 years in good health and CMV-seropositive. The CDR3 here is CASSSGGNQNIQYF. In DNA form, the CDR3 reads TGTGCCAGCAGCTCCGGAGGTAATCAAAACATTCAGTACTTC.